The next 18 T cell receptor beta chains were all read from a single sample in a study of T-cell memory formation after mild COVID-19. From the 5' RACE reads, TCRdb called clonotypes with MiXCR, one entry per CDR3 protein. The sample gives almost 350,000 distinct CDR3 sequences, 20% to 25% of which show up once; around 20% is in the top ten. The sample taken for sequencing was PBMCs or a T cell subset sorted from them (not recorded which). The source is a man in his late teens or twenties who had mild COVID-19 (a few samples of this study predate the infection). Cell type and time point are not known.

The chain carries TRBV20-1 and TRBJ1-1; D unresolved. Trimming pared 6 bases from V and 6 bases from J, leaving 11 bases between. There are 11 residues in the CDR3. Germline V gene sequence: CDR1 DFQATT, CDR2 SNEGSKA (reference sequence). CDR3 coding DNA: TGCAGTGCCCTTGGCCAGGCTGAAGCTTTCTTT. It yields the protein CSALGQAEAFF.

CDR3 amino acids: CASSQDLASGSHEQFF. DNA of the CDR3: TGCGCCAGCAGCCAAGATTTGGCTAGCGGCTCCCATGAGCAGTTCTTC. The chain combines TRBV4-3 with TRBJ2-1, with 7 bases aligning to TRBD2. The CDR3 extends over 16 amino acids. With V trimmed by 0 bases and J by 8 bases, 10 bases remained unmatched. CDR1 LGHNA and CDR2 YSLEER come from the germline V gene.

This rearrangement joins TRBV29-1 to TRBJ2-1; unclear D gene. CDR1 is SQVTM and CDR2 is ANQGSEA in the germline V gene. CDR3 length: 9 residues. V lost 4 bases to trimming and J lost 8 bases, with 3 bases between them. CDR3 amino acids: CSVADEQFF. The CDR3 DNA reads as TGCAGCGTTGCCGATGAGCAGTTCTTC.

This clonotype was observed a handful of times. The chain has TRBV5-1 and TRBJ1-2, with 7 nucleotides matching TRBD1. Trimming removed 7 bases from V and 7 bases from J; junction bases left unmatched: 10. Germline lookup yields CDR1 SGHRS and CDR2 YFSETQ. This CDR3 is built from 13 residues. The CDR3 region is CASASPAGGGYTF. CDR3 DNA: TGCGCCAGCGCCTCGCCGGCAGGGGGTGGCTACACCTTC.

This rearrangement joins TRBV5-1 to TRBJ1-1, with a tentative D call TRBD1 (5 bases). The germline gives CDR1 SGHRS, CDR2 YFSETQ. V was cut by 0 bases and J by 2 bases, with 11 bases left in between. This CDR3 spans 15 amino acids. CDR3 residues: CASSLVGAGNTEAFF. The CDR3 DNA is TGCGCCAGCAGCTTGGTAGGGGCAGGAAACACTGAAGCTTTCTTT.

This chain links TRBV6-2 or TRBV6-3 with TRBJ1-5; TRBD1 is a possible D gene (6 bases). Germline V gene data show CDR1 as MNHEY and CDR2 as SVGEGT. The CDR3 consists of 13 residues. V was pared by 6 bases and J by 7 bases, with 13 bases between. The CDR3 region is CASSYRVRQPQHF. CDR3 nucleotide sequence: TGTGCCAGCAGCTACAGGGTTAGGCAGCCCCAGCATTTT.

CDR3 protein: CASSSTGRSYGYTF. The CDR3 DNA is TGTGCCAGCAGCTCTACGGGACGGAGCTATGGCTACACCTTC. This chain uses TRBV7-2 with TRBJ1-2, with a possible D match to TRBD1 (5 bases). V was cut by 4 bases and J by 4 bases, with 13 bases left in between. Germline V gene data show CDR1 as SGHTA and CDR2 as FQGNSA. The CDR3 spans 14 residues. Using reference TRBV7-2 and TRBJ1-2 for the parts outside the CDR3, the full variable domain is GAGVSQSPSNKVTEKGKDVELRCDPISGHTALYWYRQSLGQGLEFLIYFQGNSAPDKSGLPSDRFSAERTGGSVSTLTIQRTQQEDSAVYLCASSSTGRSYGYTFGSGTRLTVV.

The genes are TRBV6-6 and TRBJ1-6, with no clear D. Trimming took 0 bases from V and 7 from J, leaving 10 bases between them. The CDR3 loop spans 15 amino acids. Germline V gene data show CDR1 as MNHNY and CDR2 as SVGAGI (reference sequence). The CDR3 nucleotides read TGTGCCAGCAGTTACTCGAAGGCAGTCAATTCACCCCTCCACTTT. Translating it yields CASSYSKAVNSPLHF.

The chain carries TRBV20-1 and TRBJ1-1, with D possibly TRBD1 on 6 matching bases. CDR3 size: 15 residues. Trimming shortened V by 1 base and J by 2 bases, and 14 bases separated the two germline ends. From germline, CDR1 is DFQATT and CDR2 SNEGSKA (reference sequence). CDR3 sequence (DNA): TGCAGTGCTAGAGTACCCGGACAGAGAAACACTGAAGCTTTCTTT. It codes for CSARVPGQRNTEAFF.

The chain uses TRBV2 and TRBJ2-3; possibly TRBD2 for D (7 bases). This CDR3 is 14 amino acids long. Per the germline V gene, CDR1 is SNHLY and CDR2 is FYNNEI. Trimming removed 6 bases from V and 2 bases from J, with 12 bases in between. DNA of the CDR3: TGTGCCAGCAGCGTGCGGGGGCTCACAGATACGCAGTATTTT. This encodes CASSVRGLTDTQYF.

This chain connects TRBV4-3 to TRBJ2-3, with a tentative D call TRBD2 (6 bases). Germline assignment: CDR1 LGHNA and CDR2 YSLEER. The CDR3 sequence is 17 residues long. V gave up 1 base and J gave up 3 bases, with 17 bases separating them. CDR3: CASSQGAWGEVTDTQYF. The CDR3 region has the DNA TGCGCCAGCAGCCAAGGGGCCTGGGGGGAAGTGACAGATACGCAGTATTTT.

The chain combines TRBV4-3 with TRBJ1-1; D is perhaps TRBD1 (5 bases). This CDR3 region has 13 residues. V lost 5 bases and J 3 bases, leaving 10 bases between the germline ends. CDR1 is LGHNA, CDR2 YSLEER, per germline. The CDR3 sequence is CASSVQVYTEAFF. Written as DNA, the CDR3 is TGCGCCAGCAGCGTACAGGTATACACTGAAGCTTTCTTT.

This clonotype was counted a single time. This chain uses TRBV4-1 with TRBJ2-7; the D call may be TRBD1 or TRBD2 (6 bases each). V lost 4 bases and J lost 7, with 14 bases in between. Germline CDR1 is MGHRA and CDR2 is YSYEKL. The CDR3 is made up of 13 amino acids. CDR3 bases: TGCGCCAGCAGCCCCGGGGGCGGCCGAGAGCAGTACTTC. As protein: CASSPGGGREQYF.

Only a few counts were recorded for this clonotype. The rearrangement uses TRBV2 and TRBJ2-3; D uncertain. CDR1 SNHLY and CDR2 FYNNEI come from the germline V gene. The V and J ends lost 5 bases and 2 bases respectively, with 17 bases between them. The length of the CDR3 is 16 residues. This chain's CDR3 is CASSSWSDKHTDTQYF. DNA of the CDR3: TGTGCCAGCAGTTCATGGTCCGACAAACACACAGATACGCAGTATTTT.

The rearrangement uses TRBV28 and TRBJ1-3; 9 bases are a match to TRBD1. J lost 8 bases, V lost 5 bases, and 7 bases had no gene match. The CDR3 contains 14 residues. From germline, CDR1 is MDHEN and CDR2 SYDVKM. CDR3 coding DNA: TGTGCCAGCAGTCTAGGACAGGGGATAGACACCATATATTTT. This gives the protein CASSLGQGIDTIYF. Looking up the rest from reference TRBV28 and TRBJ1-3 gives the full variable domain: DVKVTQSSRYLVKRTGEKVFLECVQDMDHENMFWYRQDPGLGLRLIYFSYDVKMKEKGDIPEGYSVSREKKERFSLILESASTNQTSMYLCASSLGQGIDTIYFGEGSWLTVV.

The sample holds a few counts of this clonotype. This chain links TRBV7-9 with TRBJ2-7, with D uncertain. Trimming took 5 bases from V and 7 from J, leaving 12 bases between them. The CDR3 totals 12 residues. From germline, CDR1 is SEHNR and CDR2 FQNEAQ (reference sequence). The CDR3 loop reads CASSPTTMEQYF. CDR3 in DNA: TGTGCCAGCAGCCCTACAACGATGGAGCAGTACTTC.

The chain carries TRBV4-1 and TRBJ2-1; the D gene could be TRBD1 or TRBD2 (6 bases each). Per germline, CDR1 MGHRA and CDR2 YSYEKL. Trimming shortened V by 2 bases and J by 9 bases, and 14 bases separated the two germline ends. This CDR3 is 14 amino acids long. This CDR3 reads CASSQWLGGIEQFF. CDR3 nucleotides: TGCGCCAGCAGCCAATGGCTGGGGGGCATTGAGCAGTTCTTC.

This clonotype turned up a few times. The genes are TRBV5-1 and TRBJ1-6; maybe TRBD1 (5 bases). Trimming pared 6 bases from V and 8 bases from J, leaving 15 bases between. The CDR3 length is 14 residues. CDR1 is SGHRS, CDR2 YFSETQ, per germline. The CDR3 DNA follows: TGCGCCAGCATGGAAGGACAACCTCATTCACCCCTCCACTTT. This translates into CASMEGQPHSPLHF.